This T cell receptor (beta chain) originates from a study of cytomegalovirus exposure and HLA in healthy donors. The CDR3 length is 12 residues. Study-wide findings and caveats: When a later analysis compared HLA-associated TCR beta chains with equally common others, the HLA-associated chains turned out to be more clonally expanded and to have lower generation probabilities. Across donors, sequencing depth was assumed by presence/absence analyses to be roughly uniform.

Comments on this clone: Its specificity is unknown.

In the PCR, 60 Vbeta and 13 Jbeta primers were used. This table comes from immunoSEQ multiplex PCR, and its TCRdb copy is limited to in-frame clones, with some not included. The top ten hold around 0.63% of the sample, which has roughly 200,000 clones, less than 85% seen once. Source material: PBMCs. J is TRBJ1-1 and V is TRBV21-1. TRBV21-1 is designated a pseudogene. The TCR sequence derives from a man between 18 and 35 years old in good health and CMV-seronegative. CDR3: CASSKEGPRAFF. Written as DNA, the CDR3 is TGTGCCAGCAGCAAGGAGGGGCCTAGGGCTTTCTTT.